Given below is one TCR beta chain in context. Germline loops: CDR1 LGHDT, CDR2 YNNKEL (reference sequence). J was trimmed by 7 bases and V by 6 bases; bases with no gene match: 8. This CDR3 comprises 14 residues. This specimen comes from a study of blood T cell repertoires in COVID-19. At the level of the study: The origin of the acute and convalescent COVID-19 samples was the United States, Italy and Spain. PBMCs, B-cell-depleted T cells, or T cells provided the cDNA or gDNA that made up the material.

During active infection, Seattle patients enrolled and were then monitored through disease. Study processing details: Amplification of reference gene primers was used by the study to estimate nucleated cell counts. Clones were read by immunoSEQ multiplex PCR, and TCRdb kept only the in-frame ones, dropping some. From that table come the V and J calls and clone size; the DNA was used to work out D and trimming. The sample consists of roughly 380,000 clones, about nine tenths of them appearing once. The V gene is TRBV3-1 (or the pseudogene TRBV3-2), the J gene TRBJ2-1; TRBD1 matches at 8 bases. Sequences were obtained from peripheral blood. The sequence was obtained from a middle-aged woman with COVID-19, enrolled during active disease. CDR3 coding DNA: TGTGCCAGCAGAGAAGGACAGGGCTGGAATGAGCAGTTCTTC. Its translation: CASREGQGWNEQFF.